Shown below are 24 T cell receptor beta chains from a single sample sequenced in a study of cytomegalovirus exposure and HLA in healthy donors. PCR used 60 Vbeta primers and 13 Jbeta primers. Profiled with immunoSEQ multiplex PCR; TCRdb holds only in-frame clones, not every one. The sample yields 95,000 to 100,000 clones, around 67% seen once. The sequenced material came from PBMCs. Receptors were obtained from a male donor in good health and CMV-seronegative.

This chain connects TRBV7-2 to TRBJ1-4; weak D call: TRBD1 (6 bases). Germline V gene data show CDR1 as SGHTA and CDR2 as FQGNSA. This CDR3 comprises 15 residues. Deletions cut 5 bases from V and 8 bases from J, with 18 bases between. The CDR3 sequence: CASSITGHSGEKLFF. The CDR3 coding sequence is TGTGCCAGCAGCATTACGGGACACTCAGGAGAAAAACTGTTTTTT.

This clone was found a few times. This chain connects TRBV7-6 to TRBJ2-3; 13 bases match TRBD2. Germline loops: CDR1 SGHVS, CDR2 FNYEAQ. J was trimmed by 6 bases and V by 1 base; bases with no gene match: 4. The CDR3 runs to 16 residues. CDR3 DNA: TGTGCCAGCAGCTTAGGGACTAGCGGGAGTAGGGATACGCAGTATTTT. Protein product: CASSLGTSGSRDTQYF.

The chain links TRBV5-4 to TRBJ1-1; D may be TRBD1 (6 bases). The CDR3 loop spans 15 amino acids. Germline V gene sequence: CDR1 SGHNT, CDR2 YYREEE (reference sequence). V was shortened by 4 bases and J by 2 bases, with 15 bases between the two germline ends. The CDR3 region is CASSLDRLENTEAFF. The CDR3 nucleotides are TGTGCCAGCAGCCTAGACAGGTTGGAAAACACTGAAGCTTTCTTT.

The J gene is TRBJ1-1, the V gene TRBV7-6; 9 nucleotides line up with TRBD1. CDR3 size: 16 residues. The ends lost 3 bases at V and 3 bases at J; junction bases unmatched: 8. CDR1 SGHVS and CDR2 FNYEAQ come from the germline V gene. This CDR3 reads CASSFRRDRAYTEAFF. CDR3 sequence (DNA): TGTGCCAGCAGCTTTCGCCGGGACAGGGCTTACACTGAAGCTTTCTTT.

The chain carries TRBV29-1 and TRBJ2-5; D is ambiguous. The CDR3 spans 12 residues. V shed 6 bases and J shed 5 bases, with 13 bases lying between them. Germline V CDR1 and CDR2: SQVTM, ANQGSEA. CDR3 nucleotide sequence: TGCAGCGTGACCCGAGGTTTGGAGACCCAGTACTTC. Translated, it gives CSVTRGLETQYF.

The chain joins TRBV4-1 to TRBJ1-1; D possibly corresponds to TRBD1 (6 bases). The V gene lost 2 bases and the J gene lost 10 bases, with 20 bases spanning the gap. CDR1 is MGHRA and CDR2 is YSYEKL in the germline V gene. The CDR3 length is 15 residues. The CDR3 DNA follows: TGCGCCAGCAGCCAACTCGAGAAGGGGGGGCGCAGAGCTTTCTTT. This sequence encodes CASSQLEKGGRRAFF.

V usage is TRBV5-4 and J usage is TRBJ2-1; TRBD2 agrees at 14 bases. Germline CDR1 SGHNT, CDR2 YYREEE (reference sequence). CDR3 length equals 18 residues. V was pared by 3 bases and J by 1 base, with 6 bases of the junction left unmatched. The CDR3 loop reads CASSSGTSGRGSYNEQFF. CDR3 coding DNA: TGTGCCAGCAGCTCTGGGACTAGCGGGAGAGGGTCCTACAATGAGCAGTTCTTC.

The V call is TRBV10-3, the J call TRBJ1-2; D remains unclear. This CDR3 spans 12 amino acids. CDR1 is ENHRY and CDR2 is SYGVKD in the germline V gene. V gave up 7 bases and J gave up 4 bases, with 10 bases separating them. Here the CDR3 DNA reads TGTGCCATCAAGAATGGAGCCTATGGCTACACCTTC. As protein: CAIKNGAYGYTF.

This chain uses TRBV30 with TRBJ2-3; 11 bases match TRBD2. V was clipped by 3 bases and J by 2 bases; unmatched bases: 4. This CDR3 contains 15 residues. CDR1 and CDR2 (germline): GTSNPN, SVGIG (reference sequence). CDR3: CAWRGLADYTDTQYF. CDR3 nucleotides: TGTGCCTGGAGGGGACTAGCGGACTACACAGATACGCAGTATTTT.

CDR3 DNA: TGTGCCAGCACCGAACTTATTACCAACTATGGCTACACCTTC. Residues: CASTELITNYGYTF. This sequence joins TRBV7-2 and TRBJ1-2; D is undetermined. This CDR3 comprises 14 residues. From germline, CDR1 is SGHTA and CDR2 FQGNSA. V dropped 7 bases and J dropped 2 bases, with 14 bases sitting between them.

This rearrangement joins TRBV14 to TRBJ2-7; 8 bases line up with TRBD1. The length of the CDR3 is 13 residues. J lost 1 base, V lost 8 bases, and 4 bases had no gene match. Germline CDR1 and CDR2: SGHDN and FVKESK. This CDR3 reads CASRDRNSYEQYF. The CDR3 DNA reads TGTGCCAGCCGGGACAGGAATTCCTACGAGCAGTACTTC.

CDR3 region: CARSLDGREGPWNEQFF. Written as DNA, the CDR3 is TGTGCCAGAAGCTTGGACGGGCGGGAGGGTCCGTGGAATGAGCAGTTCTTC. The chain employs TRBV5-3 and TRBJ2-1, with 9 positions matching TRBD2. TRBV5-3 falls under the ORF class, with uncertain function. This CDR3 is 17 amino acids long. J gave up 7 bases and V 0 bases, and 11 bases lay outside the gene matches.

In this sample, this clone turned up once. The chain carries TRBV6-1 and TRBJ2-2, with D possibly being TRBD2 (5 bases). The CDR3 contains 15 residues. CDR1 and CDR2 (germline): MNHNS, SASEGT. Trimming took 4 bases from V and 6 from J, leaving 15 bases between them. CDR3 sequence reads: CASSGLAVGAGELFF. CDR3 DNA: TGTGCCAGCAGTGGGCTAGCCGTGGGCGCCGGGGAGCTGTTTTTT.

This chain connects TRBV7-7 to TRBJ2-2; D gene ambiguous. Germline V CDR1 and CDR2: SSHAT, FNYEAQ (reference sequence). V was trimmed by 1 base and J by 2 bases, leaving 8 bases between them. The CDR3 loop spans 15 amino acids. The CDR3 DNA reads TGTGCCAGCAGCTTAGAAGCGCTTAACACCGGGGAGCTGTTTTTT. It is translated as CASSLEALNTGELFF.

In DNA, the CDR3 is TGTGCCAGCAGCTCGGCCCTGACAGACGCATTCGGCGGCTACACCTTC. This codes for CASSSALTDAFGGYTF. The chain has TRBV7-9 and TRBJ1-2, with D perhaps matching TRBD1 (5 bases). The germline V gene encodes CDR1 SEHNR and CDR2 FQNEAQ (reference sequence). The V end was cut by 4 bases, the J end by 8 bases, with 23 bases between. The CDR3 sequence is 16 residues long.

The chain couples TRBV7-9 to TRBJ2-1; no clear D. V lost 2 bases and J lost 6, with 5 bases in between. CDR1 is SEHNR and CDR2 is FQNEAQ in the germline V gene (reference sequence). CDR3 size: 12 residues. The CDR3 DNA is TGTGCCAGCAGCTTACCAGGCAATGAGCAGTTCTTC. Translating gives CASSLPGNEQFF.

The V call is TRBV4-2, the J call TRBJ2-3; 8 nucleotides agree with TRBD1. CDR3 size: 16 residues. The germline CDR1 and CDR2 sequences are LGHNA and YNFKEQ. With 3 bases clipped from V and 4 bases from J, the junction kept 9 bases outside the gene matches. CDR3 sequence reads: CASSHPGQGRADTQYF. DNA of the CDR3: TGTGCCAGCAGCCACCCAGGACAGGGTCGGGCAGATACGCAGTATTTT.

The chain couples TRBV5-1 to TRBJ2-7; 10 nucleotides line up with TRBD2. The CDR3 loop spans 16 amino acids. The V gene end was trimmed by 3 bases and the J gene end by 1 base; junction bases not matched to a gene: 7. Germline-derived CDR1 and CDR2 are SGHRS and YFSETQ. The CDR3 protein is CASSSSGSLLSYEQYF. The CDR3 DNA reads TGCGCCAGCAGCTCTAGCGGGAGCCTCCTTTCCTACGAGCAGTACTTC.

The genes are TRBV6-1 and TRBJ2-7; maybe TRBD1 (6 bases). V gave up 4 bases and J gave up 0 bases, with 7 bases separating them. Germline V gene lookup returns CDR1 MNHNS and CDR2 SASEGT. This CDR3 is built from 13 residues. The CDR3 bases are TGTGCCAGCAGTGTACAGGGCTCCTACGAGCAGTACTTC. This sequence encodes CASSVQGSYEQYF.

Here the CDR3 reads CASSFTLSYEQYF. The DNA of the CDR3 is TGTGCCAGCAGCTTTACATTAAGCTACGAGCAGTACTTC. J is TRBJ2-7 and V is TRBV11-2; no reliable D call. The germline V gene encodes CDR1 SGHAT and CDR2 FQNNGV. The CDR3 has 13 residues. V was cut by 3 bases and J by 3 bases, with 9 bases left in between. Full variable domain (missing parts from reference TRBV11-2 and TRBJ2-7): EAGVAQSPRYKIIEKRQSVAFWCNPISGHATLYWYQQILGQGPKLLIQFQNNGVVDDSQLPKDRFSAERLKGVDSTLKIQPAKLEDSAVYLCASSFTLSYEQYFGPGTRLTVT.

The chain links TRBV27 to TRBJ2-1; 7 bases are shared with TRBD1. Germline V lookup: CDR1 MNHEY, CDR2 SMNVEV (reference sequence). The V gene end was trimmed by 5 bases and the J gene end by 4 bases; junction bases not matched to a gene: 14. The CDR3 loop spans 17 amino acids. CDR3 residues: CASSPLPTGALYNEQFF. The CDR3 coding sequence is TGTGCCAGCAGTCCCCTCCCCACAGGGGCCCTTTACAATGAGCAGTTCTTC.

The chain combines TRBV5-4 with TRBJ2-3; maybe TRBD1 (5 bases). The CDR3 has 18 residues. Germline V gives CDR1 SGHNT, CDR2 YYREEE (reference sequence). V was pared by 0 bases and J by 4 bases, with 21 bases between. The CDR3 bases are TGTGCCAGCAGCTTGGCCCTCGGACACCGACCCGGCGCAGATACGCAGTATTTT. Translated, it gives CASSLALGHRPGADTQYF.

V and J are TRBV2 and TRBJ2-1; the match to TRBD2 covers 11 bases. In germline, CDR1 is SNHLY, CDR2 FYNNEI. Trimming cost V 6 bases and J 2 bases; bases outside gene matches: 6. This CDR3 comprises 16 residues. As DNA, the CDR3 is TGTGCCAGCAGCCCTGGGACTAGCGGACCCTACAATGAGCAGTTCTTC. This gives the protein CASSPGTSGPYNEQFF.

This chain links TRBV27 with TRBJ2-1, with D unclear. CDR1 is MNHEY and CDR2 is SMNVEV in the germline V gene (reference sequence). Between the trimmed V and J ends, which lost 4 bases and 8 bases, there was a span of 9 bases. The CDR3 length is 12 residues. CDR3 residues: CASSSRIYEQFF. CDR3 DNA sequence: TGTGCCAGCAGTTCCAGGATTTATGAGCAGTTCTTC.